A selection of T cell receptor beta chains follows, all from one sample in a study of technical replicates of blood from several donors. Method: immunoSEQ multiplex PCR; TCRdb's copy keeps in-frame clones and lacks some. The data contain 73,000 or so clones, 91% of them singletons. Sequencing input: T cells isolated from PBMCs. The receptors were gathered from a human donor in good health. Both conserved end residues are trimmed from each CDR3.

TRBV6-1 ASSVHFSYEQY
TRBV4-2 ASSQGDSSENIQY
TRBV6-5 ASNGLAGGPDTQY
TRBV4-1 ASSPRGDRVDNEQF
TRBV29-1 SVDDRNQETQY
TRBV5-1 ASSLGPGGFTDTQY
TRBV5-4 ASRAGLAGGTDYTDTQY
TRBV11-2 ASSLDVWGEEAEAF
TRBV6-6 ASSYSGQNYGYT
TRBV28 ASSAGTSGGFGTQY
TRBV9 ASSATGGDSYEQY
TRBV5-4 ASRLAGGGYEQY
TRBV29-1 SVFRVEAYEQY
TRBV18 ASSAESLAGVTGYEQY
TRBV10-1 ASSEWRSTEAF
TRBV6-1 AAPGDSYNEQF
TRBV7-8 ASRSRGSGNTIY
TRBV5-4 ASWRTAPSASDTQY
TRBV7-2 ARLGAGVGSGELF
TRBV5-1 ASSLVPGQAWDEQF
TRBV6-1 ASSPGGGNEKLF
TRBV28 ASSPFGPSWDMHQPQH
TRBV19 ASTSGQGLLNQPQH
TRBV10-3 AIMGPDRREQF
TRBV18 ASSPQSADYGYT